This TCR beta chain is from a study of blood T cells in healthy people across ages. Only a few counts were recorded for this clonotype. Antigen specificity is unknown. General study results and limits: Aged donors had fewer naive CD4+ cells and lower diversity than long-lived donors.

The authors ran a second PCR of roughly 6 to 12 cycles using a sample-barcoded 5' primer and a J-beta primer mix. TCRdb redid the calling of the 5' RACE reads with MiXCR, one entry per CDR3 protein. This table holds over 1.5 million distinct CDR3 sequences, around half found once. The CDR3 contains 15 residues. Germline loops: CDR1 KGHDR, CDR2 SFDVKD. The V end lost 6 bases, the J end lost 0 bases, and 11 bases lay between the germline ends. V gene TRBV24-1 combines with J gene TRBJ2-1, with D possibly being TRBD2 (6 bases). The sample comprised blood. The TCR sequence derives from a woman aged 40 to 50 in good health. CDR3 sequence (DNA): TGTGCCACCAGTCCAGCGGGCAGCTCCTACAATGAGCAGTTCTTC. Residues: CATSPAGSSYNEQFF.